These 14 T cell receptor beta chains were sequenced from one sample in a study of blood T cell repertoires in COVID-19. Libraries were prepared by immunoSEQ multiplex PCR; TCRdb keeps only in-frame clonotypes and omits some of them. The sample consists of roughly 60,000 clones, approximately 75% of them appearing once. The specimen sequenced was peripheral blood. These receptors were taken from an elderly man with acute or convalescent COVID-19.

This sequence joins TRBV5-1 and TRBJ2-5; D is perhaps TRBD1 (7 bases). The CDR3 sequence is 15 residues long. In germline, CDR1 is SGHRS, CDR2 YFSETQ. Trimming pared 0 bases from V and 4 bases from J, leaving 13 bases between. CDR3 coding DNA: TGCGCCAGCAGCTTGGTGGCAGGGGGAGGAGAGACCCAGTACTTC. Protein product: CASSLVAGGGETQYF.

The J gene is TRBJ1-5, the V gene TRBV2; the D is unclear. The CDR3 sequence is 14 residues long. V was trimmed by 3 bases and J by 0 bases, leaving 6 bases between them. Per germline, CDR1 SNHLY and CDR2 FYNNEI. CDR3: CASSDGYSNQPQHF. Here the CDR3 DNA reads TGTGCCAGCAGTGACGGTTATAGCAATCAGCCCCAGCATTTT.

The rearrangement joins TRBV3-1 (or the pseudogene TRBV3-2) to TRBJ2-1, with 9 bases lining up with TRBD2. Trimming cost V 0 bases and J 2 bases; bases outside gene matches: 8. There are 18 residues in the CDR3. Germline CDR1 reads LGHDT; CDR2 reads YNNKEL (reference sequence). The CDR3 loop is CASSQDSLAGSPYNEQFF. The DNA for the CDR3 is TGTGCCAGCAGCCAAGATAGCCTAGCGGGATCCCCCTACAATGAGCAGTTCTTC.

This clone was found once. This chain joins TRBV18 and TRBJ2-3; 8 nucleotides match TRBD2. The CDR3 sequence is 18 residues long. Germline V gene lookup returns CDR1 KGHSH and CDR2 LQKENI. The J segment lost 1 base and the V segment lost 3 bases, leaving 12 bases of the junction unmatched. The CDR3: CASSPPLLRGARTDTQYF. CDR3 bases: TGTGCCAGCTCACCGCCTCTTCTGCGGGGGGCTCGCACAGATACGCAGTATTTT.

The CDR3 loop reads CASSEGRAGYGYTF. The CDR3 coding sequence is TGTGCCAGCAGTGAAGGCAGGGCAGGGTATGGCTACACCTTC. This chain links TRBV2 with TRBJ1-2, with D maybe TRBD1 (5 bases). Trimming pared 1 base from V and 5 bases from J, leaving 11 bases between. From germline, CDR1 is SNHLY and CDR2 FYNNEI. This CDR3 contains 14 residues.

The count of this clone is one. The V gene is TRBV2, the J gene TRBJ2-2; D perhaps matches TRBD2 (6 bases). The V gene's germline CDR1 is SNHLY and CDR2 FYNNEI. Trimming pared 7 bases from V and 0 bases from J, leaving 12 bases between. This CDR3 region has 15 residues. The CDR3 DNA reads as TGTGCCAGCAAACGGGACTGGACGAACACCGGGGAGCTGTTTTTT. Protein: CASKRDWTNTGELFF. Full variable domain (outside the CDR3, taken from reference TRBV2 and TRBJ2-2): EPEVTQTPSHQVTQMGQEVILRCVPISNHLYFYWYRQILGQKVEFLVSFYNNEISEKSEIFDDQFSVERPDGSNFTLKIRSTKLEDSAMYFCASKRDWTNTGELFFGEGSRLTVL.

This chain's CDR3 is CASSFQGGDTEAFF. Here the CDR3 DNA reads TGCGCCAGCAGCTTCCAGGGAGGAGACACTGAAGCTTTCTTT. This chain connects TRBV5-1 to TRBJ1-1, with a possible D match to TRBD1 (5 bases). Trimming shortened V by 2 bases and J by 3 bases, and 11 bases separated the two germline ends. In germline, CDR1 is SGHRS, CDR2 YFSETQ. This CDR3 contains 14 residues.

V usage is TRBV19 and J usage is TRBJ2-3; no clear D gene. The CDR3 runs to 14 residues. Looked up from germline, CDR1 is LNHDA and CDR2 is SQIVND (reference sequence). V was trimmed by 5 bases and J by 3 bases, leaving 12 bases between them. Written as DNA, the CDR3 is TGTGCCAGTAGTCTCCTAATCGGGACAGATACGCAGTATTTT. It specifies CASSLLIGTDTQYF.

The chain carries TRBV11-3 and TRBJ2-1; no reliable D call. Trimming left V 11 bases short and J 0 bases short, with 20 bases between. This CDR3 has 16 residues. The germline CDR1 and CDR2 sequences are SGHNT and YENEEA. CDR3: CASQPIPADSYNEQFF. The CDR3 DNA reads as TGTGCCTCCCAGCCTATTCCCGCGGACTCCTACAATGAGCAGTTCTTC.

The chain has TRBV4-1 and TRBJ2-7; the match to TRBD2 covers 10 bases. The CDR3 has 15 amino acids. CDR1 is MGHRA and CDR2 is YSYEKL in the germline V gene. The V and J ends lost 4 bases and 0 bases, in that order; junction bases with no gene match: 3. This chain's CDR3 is CASSLLAGSSYEQYF. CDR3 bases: TGCGCCAGCAGCCTACTAGCGGGATCCTCCTACGAGCAGTACTTC.

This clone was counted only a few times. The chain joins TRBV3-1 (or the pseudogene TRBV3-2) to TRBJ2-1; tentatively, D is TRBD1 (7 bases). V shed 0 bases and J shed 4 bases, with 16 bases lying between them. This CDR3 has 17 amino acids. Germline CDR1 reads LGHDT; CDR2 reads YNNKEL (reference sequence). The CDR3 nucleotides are TGTGCCAGCAGCCAAGATACTCAGGGGGGTTCATACAATGAGCAGTTCTTC. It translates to CASSQDTQGGSYNEQFF.

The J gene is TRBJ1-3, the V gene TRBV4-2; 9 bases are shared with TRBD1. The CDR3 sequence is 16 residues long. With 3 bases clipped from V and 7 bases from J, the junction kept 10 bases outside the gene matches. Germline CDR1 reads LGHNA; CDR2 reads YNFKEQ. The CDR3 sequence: CASSQVYRGLGNTIYF. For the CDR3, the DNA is TGTGCCAGCAGCCAGGTCTACAGGGGGCTTGGGAACACCATATATTTT.

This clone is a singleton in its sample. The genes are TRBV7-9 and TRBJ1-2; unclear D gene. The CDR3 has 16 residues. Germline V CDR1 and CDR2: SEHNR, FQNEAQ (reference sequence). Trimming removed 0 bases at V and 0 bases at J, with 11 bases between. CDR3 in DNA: TGTGCCAGCAGCTTAGCTGGGAGTAGTGCTAACTATGGCTACACCTTC. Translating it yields CASSLAGSSANYGYTF.

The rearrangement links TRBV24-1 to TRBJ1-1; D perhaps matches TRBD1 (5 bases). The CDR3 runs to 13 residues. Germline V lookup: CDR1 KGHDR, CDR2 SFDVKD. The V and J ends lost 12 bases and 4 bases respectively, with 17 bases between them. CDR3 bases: TGTGCCCCCGGGGGGAGGGTCGCCACTGAAGCTTTCTTT. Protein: CAPGGRVATEAFF.